One sample yielded the 18 T cell receptor beta chains listed below, sequenced in a study of blood T cell repertoires in COVID-19. Generated by immunoSEQ multiplex PCR, the TCRdb table keeps only in-frame clones and is missing some. The sample has 120,000 or so clones; around four fifths are singletons. Input material: peripheral blood. Receptor source: a human donor in a cohort sampled during active COVID-19.

V and J are TRBV4-2 and TRBJ2-1, with 8 positions matching TRBD2. CDR3 length: 13 residues. Unmatched junction bases numbered 2, after V lost 3 bases and J lost 7 bases. Germline V gives CDR1 LGHNA, CDR2 YNFKEQ. The CDR3 coding sequence is TGTGCCAGCAGCCACGGGGGGGGGAATGAGCAGTTCTTC. Translated, it gives CASSHGGGNEQFF.

The genes are TRBV5-6 and TRBJ1-3; 10 bases agree with TRBD1. Germline CDR1 and CDR2: SGHDT and YYEEEE. Trimming removed 4 bases from V and 1 base from J; junction bases left unmatched: 8. CDR3 length: 17 residues. The CDR3 DNA follows: TGTGCCAGCAGCCCCTTCGTGGGACAGGGGTCTGGAAACACCATATATTTT. Translating it yields CASSPFVGQGSGNTIYF.

CDR3 nucleotides: TGTGCCAGCAGCATCTTAGCGGGGTTGAACACCGGGGAGCTGTTTTTT. Translation: CASSILAGLNTGELFF. J is TRBJ2-2 and V is TRBV2; TRBD2 matches 8 bases. Trimming took 6 bases from V and 1 from J; bases not matched to a gene: 7. The CDR3 runs to 16 residues. Germline V CDR1 and CDR2: SNHLY, FYNNEI. Filled out from reference TRBV2 and TRBJ2-2, the complete variable domain reads EPEVTQTPSHQVTQMGQEVILRCVPISNHLYFYWYRQILGQKVEFLVSFYNNEISEKSEIFDDQFSVERPDGSNFTLKIRSTKLEDSAMYFCASSILAGLNTGELFFGEGSRLTVL.

The rearrangement links TRBV11-2 to TRBJ1-4; TRBD1 matches 9 bases. Germline values: CDR1 SGHAT, CDR2 FQNNGV. The CDR3 spans 14 residues. J gave up 6 bases and V 5 bases, and 4 bases lay outside the gene matches. The CDR3 nucleotides read TGTGCCAGCAGCACAAGACAGGGGGATGAAAAACTGTTTTTT. Its translation: CASSTRQGDEKLFF.

The rearrangement joins TRBV20-1 to TRBJ1-4; possibly TRBD1 for D (6 bases). V shed 3 bases and J shed 1 base, with 9 bases lying between them. The CDR3 sequence is 14 residues long. Germline-derived CDR1 and CDR2 are DFQATT and SNEGSKA (reference sequence). As DNA, the CDR3 is TGCAGTGCTAGTACAGGGATAACTAATGAAAAACTGTTTTTT. Translated: CSASTGITNEKLFF.

This clone was seen once. The chain links TRBV15 to TRBJ1-1, with 10 bases lining up with TRBD1. Per the germline V gene, CDR1 is LNHNV and CDR2 is YYDKDF (reference sequence). CDR3 size: 14 residues. J was trimmed by 5 bases and V by 4 bases; bases with no gene match: 4. This CDR3 reads CATSNDRGRTEAFF. CDR3 DNA sequence: TGTGCCACCAGCAATGACAGGGGGCGGACTGAAGCTTTCTTT.

The J gene is TRBJ1-1, the V gene TRBV20-1; tentatively, D is TRBD1 (5 bases). Trimming cost V 3 bases and J 6 bases, with 8 bases left between them. The CDR3 totals 11 residues. Germline CDR1 DFQATT, CDR2 SNEGSKA (reference sequence). CDR3 coding DNA: TGCAGTGCTAGGCAGGGCGCTGAAGCTTTCTTT. This codes for CSARQGAEAFF.

The chain carries TRBV6-4 and TRBJ2-7; D is uncertain. Germline CDR1 MRHNA, CDR2 SNTAGT. CDR3 length: 16 amino acids. V was pared by 2 bases and J by 3 bases, with 17 bases between. CDR3 bases: TGTGCCAGCAGTGACGCGGTGTGTCCCCCGCACTACGAGCAGTACTTC. It translates to CASSDAVCPPHYEQYF.

Only a few counts were recorded for this clone. This chain links TRBV5-5 with TRBJ2-2; D gene ambiguous. In germline, CDR1 is SGHKS, CDR2 YYEKEE (reference sequence). There are 14 residues in the CDR3. Between the trimmed V and J ends, which lost 4 bases and 1 base, there was a span of 8 bases. The CDR3 region is CASSPRLNTGELFF. CDR3 bases: TGTGCCAGCAGCCCTCGGTTGAACACCGGGGAGCTGTTTTTT.

The chain uses TRBV4-1 and TRBJ1-5; weak D call: TRBD1 (5 bases). Germline V lookup: CDR1 MGHRA, CDR2 YSYEKL. Trimming shortened V by 0 bases and J by 7 bases, and 13 bases separated the two germline ends. This CDR3 comprises 15 residues. CDR3 region: CASSQESFGGQPQHF. CDR3 bases: TGCGCCAGCAGCCAAGAGAGTTTTGGGGGGCAGCCCCAGCATTTT.

Of note for this clone: This sample also contains other DNA sequences that code for the same CDR3. J is TRBJ2-3 and V is TRBV24-1; 8 nucleotides line up with TRBD1. Germline CDR1 KGHDR, CDR2 SFDVKD. V lost 3 bases and J lost 6; bases outside the gene matches: 1. The CDR3 runs to 13 residues. Written as DNA, the CDR3 is TGTGCCACCAGTGATCGGGACAGGGATACGCAGTATTTT. Residues: CATSDRDRDTQYF.

The rearrangement joins TRBV30 to TRBJ1-5; D possibly corresponds to TRBD1 (5 bases). Germline V gene sequence: CDR1 GTSNPN, CDR2 SVGIG (reference sequence). Trimming removed 5 bases from V and 4 bases from J, with 15 bases in between. This CDR3 region has 14 residues. CDR3 sequence: CAWGRGDGNQPQHF. Here the CDR3 DNA reads TGTGCCTGGGGTCGCGGGGACGGGAATCAGCCCCAGCATTTT.

The chain uses TRBV5-1 and TRBJ2-2; TRBD1 aligns across 9 bases. The CDR3 contains 15 residues. Losses at the gene ends were 5 bases for V and 6 bases for J; bases not matched to a gene: 8. Germline V lookup: CDR1 SGHRS, CDR2 YFSETQ. For the CDR3, the DNA is TGCGCCAGCAGAACCGGGACAGGGAATCCCGGGGAGCTGTTTTTT. Translating it yields CASRTGTGNPGELFF.

V usage is TRBV29-1 and J usage is TRBJ1-1; TRBD1 might be the D (6 bases). The CDR3 consists of 12 residues. V lost 7 bases and J lost 5, with 14 bases in between. The germline V gene encodes CDR1 SQVTM and CDR2 ANQGSEA. CDR3 residues: CSANSQGTEAFF. Here the CDR3 DNA reads TGCAGCGCCAACTCCCAGGGGACTGAAGCTTTCTTT.

This chain joins TRBV7-6 and TRBJ1-5; the D gene is possibly TRBD1 (6 bases). Germline V CDR1 and CDR2: SGHVS, FNYEAQ. The length of the CDR3 is 15 residues. Trimming stripped 2 bases from V and 3 bases from J, with 11 bases between. The CDR3 DNA sequence: TGTGCCAGCAGCTTATCAGGGGAAAACAATCAGCCCCAGCATTTT. Translation: CASSLSGENNQPQHF.

The chain has TRBV29-1 and TRBJ2-2; D call uncertain. Germline V lookup: CDR1 SQVTM, CDR2 ANQGSEA. This CDR3 is built from 14 residues. Trimming pared 7 bases from V and 7 bases from J, leaving 19 bases between. CDR3 sequence (DNA): TGCAGCGCGATTCTAAACCCTCCCCGCGGGGAGCTGTTTTTT. This translates into CSAILNPPRGELFF.

The chain joins TRBV28 to TRBJ1-5; D is undetermined. Looked up from germline, CDR1 is MDHEN and CDR2 is SYDVKM. V shed 10 bases and J shed 1 base, with 14 bases lying between them. The CDR3 has 14 residues. The CDR3 protein is CATRKGGSNQPQHF. DNA of the CDR3: TGTGCCACCCGAAAGGGAGGAAGCAATCAGCCCCAGCATTTT.

The rearrangement uses TRBV28 and TRBJ2-7; TRBD2 might be the D (6 bases). Looked up from germline, CDR1 is MDHEN and CDR2 is SYDVKM. This CDR3 spans 14 amino acids. Trimming left V 7 bases short and J 4 bases short, with 17 bases between. CDR3 region: CASTPRVLAYEQYF. Written as DNA, the CDR3 is TGTGCCAGCACCCCCCGGGTGCTAGCGTACGAGCAGTACTTC.